This is a list of T cell receptor beta chains from one sample in a study of beta chain features in type 1 diabetes. Repertoires were generated with immunoSEQ multiplex PCR, while TCRdb's copy carries only in-frame clones and drops some. The sample has about 160,000 clones, around 7.8% seen once. The sequencing input was central memory CD4+ T cells from blood. Source of these receptors: a woman aged 40 to 55 with type 1 diabetes. Both conserved end residues are part of each CDR3. A D gene is named only where the DNA matches it firmly. Size is omitted from some rows. Given values are once, few, many or a class for expanded clones.

clone size	D gene	J gene	V gene	CDR3 DNA	CDR3 protein
NA	NA	TRBJ2-7	TRBV2	TGTGCCAGCAGTGAAGTTCGGGGATACGAGCAGTACTTC	CASSEVRGYEQYF
NA	NA	TRBJ2-1	TRBV5-4	TGTGCCAGCAGCTTTCAAGCGGCCCAGGGGAATGAGCAGTTCTTC	CASSFQAAQGNEQFF
NA	TRBD1	TRBJ1-4	TRBV25-1	TGTGCCAGCAGTGAATCCCATTCCACAGGGGGCATTGATGAAAAACTGTTTTTT	CASSESHSTGGIDEKLFF
few	TRBD1	TRBJ1-5	TRBV4-2	TGTGCCAGCAGCCAAGGGACAGGGGAGGATAGCAATCAGCCCCAGCATTTT	CASSQGTGEDSNQPQHF
few	NA	TRBJ2-7	TRBV27	TGTGCCAGCTATCCACGGAGGGGCAACTACGAGCAGTACTTC	CASYPRRGNYEQYF
few	NA	TRBJ1-3	TRBV29-1	TGCAGCGGAGGTGGGGGGGCTTCTGGAAACACCATATATTTT	CSGGGGASGNTIYF
NA	TRBD1	TRBJ2-1	TRBV7-3	TGTGCCAGCAGCGTCTACCACAGGGGGGAGAGCTCCTACAATGAGCAGTTCTTC	CASSVYHRGESSYNEQFF
NA	TRBD2	TRBJ2-7	TRBV28	TGTGCCAGCAGTGGGGGGGGATACGAGCAGTACTTC	CASSGGGYEQYF
NA	TRBD2	TRBJ2-1	TRBV5-6	TGTGCCAGCAGCTTCTCCGGGACTAGTTACAATGAGCAGTTCTTC	CASSFSGTSYNEQFF
few	TRBD2	TRBJ2-3	TRBV7-2	TGTGCCAGCAGCGCCGGACTAGCGGGGAACACAGATACGCAGTATTTT	CASSAGLAGNTDTQYF
NA	NA	TRBJ1-1	TRBV14	TGTGCCAGCAGCCAAGGGCTACCAGGGGTGACTGAAGCTTTCTTT	CASSQGLPGVTEAFF
few	TRBD2	TRBJ2-1	TRBV29-1	TGCAGCGTTGAATTGGTAGCGGGAGGAAATGAGCAGTTCTTC	CSVELVAGGNEQFF
NA	NA	TRBJ1-4	TRBV4-3	TGCGCCAGCAGCCACTACAGCCAAAATGAAAAACTGTTTTTT	CASSHYSQNEKLFF
few	TRBD1	TRBJ1-1	TRBV7-8	TGTGCCAGCAGCCAGGGGGGAGGAACTGAAGCTTTCTTT	CASSQGGGTEAFF
NA	NA	TRBJ1-2	TRBV28	TGTGCCAGCAGTGGCCTCCGGGACACCTTGGGCGGCTACACCTTC	CASSGLRDTLGGYTF
many	TRBD2	TRBJ2-3	TRBV27	TGTGCCAGCAGTTTCCGGACTAGCGGGGGTAGCACAGATACGCAGTATTTT	CASSFRTSGGSTDTQYF
NA	NA	TRBJ1-5	TRBV10-3	TGTGCCATCAGTGAGACCCCAGGGGACAATCAGCCCCAGCATTTT	CAISETPGDNQPQHF
NA	TRBD1	TRBJ1-2	TRBV9	TGTGCCAGCAGCCCGCAGACAGGGGGATATGGCTACACCTTC	CASSPQTGGYGYTF
few	TRBD1	TRBJ1-3	TRBV25-1	TGTGCCAGCGGGACAGGGGGCAGAAACACCATATATTTT	CASGTGGRNTIYF
NA	TRBD2	TRBJ2-7	TRBV18	TGTGCCAGCTCACCAACGGGGGAGGGGTACGAGCAGTACTTC	CASSPTGEGYEQYF
few	NA	TRBJ1-1	TRBV7-2	TGTGCCAGCAGCTTCAGGGTTATGAACACTGAAGCTTTCTTT	CASSFRVMNTEAFF
NA	NA	TRBJ2-1	TRBV9	TGTGCCAGCAGCTCGGGACTTTACAATGAGCAGTTCTTC	CASSSGLYNEQFF
NA	NA	TRBJ2-7	TRBV30	TGTGCCTGTGTCAACCAGGGCTACGAGCAGTACTTC	CACVNQGYEQYF
many	NA	TRBJ1-4	TRBV2	TGTGCCAGCAGAGGCAGGGCCACAACTAATGAAAAACTGTTTTTT	CASRGRATTNEKLFF
many	NA	TRBJ1-6	TRBV4-3	TGCGCCAGCAGCCTATCTGATTCACCCCTCCACTTT	CASSLSDSPLHF
NA	NA	TRBJ2-7	TRBV7-2	TGTGCCAGCAGCTCCGACAGCGTCTACGAGCAGTACTTC	CASSSDSVYEQYF